What follows are 8 T cell receptor beta chains derived from one specimen sequenced in a study of blood T cell repertoires in COVID-19. Assay used: immunoSEQ multiplex PCR; TCRdb lists only in-frame clones, some missing. Of 60,000 or so clones listed, over 70% are singletons. What was sequenced was peripheral blood. The receptors originated from a man younger than 40 with COVID-19, enrolled during active disease.

The V gene is TRBV29-1, the J gene TRBJ2-2; 9 bases fit TRBD1. V shed 6 bases and J 3 bases; nucleotides not matched to a gene: 11. In germline, CDR1 is SQVTM, CDR2 ANQGSEA. The CDR3 totals 16 residues. CDR3 in DNA: TGCAGCGTCATGTCGGGACAGGGATCGGACACCGGGGAGCTGTTTTTT. Translating gives CSVMSGQGSDTGELFF.

The chain employs TRBV5-5 and TRBJ1-2; TRBD1 matches 7 bases. CDR3 length: 15 residues. Trimming at V came to 0 bases and at J to 2 bases, leaving 4 bases not matched to a gene. CDR1 SGHKS and CDR2 YYEKEE come from the germline V gene (reference sequence). The chain's CDR3 is CASSLDARGNYGYTF. CDR3 nucleotide sequence: TGTGCCAGCAGCTTGGATGCCAGGGGGAACTATGGCTACACCTTC.

The V and J genes are TRBV4-1 and TRBJ2-7, with D possibly matching TRBD1 (5 bases). This CDR3 spans 15 amino acids. The germline V gene has CDR1 MGHRA and CDR2 YSYEKL. V lost 1 base, J lost 0 bases, and 10 bases lay in between. In DNA form, the CDR3 reads TGCGCCAGCAGCCAAGGCACAGGATACTCCTACGAGCAGTACTTC. Its translation: CASSQGTGYSYEQYF.

DNA for the CDR3: TGTGCCAGCAGCCCCTGGGGGTCGGGGGATGAGCAGTTCTTC. It translates to CASSPWGSGDEQFF. The J gene is TRBJ2-1, the V gene TRBV9; D is possibly TRBD2 (6 bases). The CDR3 runs 14 residues. V lost 4 bases and J 8 bases, leaving 16 bases between the germline ends. CDR1 SGDLS and CDR2 YYNGEE come from the germline V gene.

The J gene is TRBJ1-1, the V gene TRBV6-5; D is possibly TRBD1 (6 bases). V was shortened by 6 bases and J by 4 bases, with 15 bases between the two germline ends. The germline gives CDR1 MNHEY, CDR2 SVGAGI. CDR3 size: 14 residues. The CDR3 DNA is TGTGCCAGCAGGCTGGTACAGGGTAGCACTGAAGCTTTCTTT. Protein product: CASRLVQGSTEAFF.

The chain uses TRBV6-5 and TRBJ2-7, with 9 bases identical to TRBD2. There are 13 residues in the CDR3. V dropped 11 bases and J dropped 5; count of bases not matched to a gene: 10. CDR1 is MNHEY, CDR2 SVGAGI, per germline. The CDR3: CAVDQREADEQYF. DNA of the CDR3: TGTGCCGTAGACCAGCGGGAGGCCGACGAGCAGTACTTC.

The genes are TRBV7-2 and TRBJ2-5, with D possibly being TRBD1 (6 bases). The length of the CDR3 is 14 residues. Germline values: CDR1 SGHTA, CDR2 FQGNSA. The germline V and J ends were trimmed by 5 bases and 2 bases, with 12 bases remaining between them. The CDR3 here is CASSRDRQQETQYF. CDR3 in DNA: TGTGCCAGCAGCCGCGACAGGCAGCAAGAGACCCAGTACTTC.

This clone was seen a few times. For the CDR3, the DNA is TGTGCCAGCAGCCCTGACAGTCGTTTGACTGAAGCTTTCTTT. It specifies CASSPDSRLTEAFF. The rearrangement joins TRBV5-4 to TRBJ1-1, with TRBD1 as a possible D gene (5 bases). The CDR3 is 14 residues long. Germline V gene data show CDR1 as SGHNT and CDR2 as YYREEE (reference sequence). V lost 4 bases and J 5 bases, leaving 15 bases between the germline ends. Supplemented by reference TRBV5-4 and TRBJ1-1, the full variable domain reads ETGVTQSPTHLIKTRGQQVTLRCSSQSGHNTVSWYQQALGQGPQFIFQYYREEENGRGNFPPRFSGLQFPNYSSELNVNALELDDSALYLCASSPDSRLTEAFFGQGTRLTVV.